This T cell receptor (beta chain) emerged from a study of blood T cell repertoires in COVID-19 (dated by TCRdb to the early 2020s). At the level of the whole study: Samples covering the acute and convalescent phases of COVID-19 were provided by collaborators in the United States, Italy and Spain. A freely available public database, intended as a resource for researchers studying the immune response to SARS-CoV-2, is where the repertoires were released. Where available, HLA class I and class II types were obtained from metadata supplied by the sample provider rather than from assay-based typing. Deeply sampled blood TCRbeta repertoires from subjects exposed to, actively infected with, or recovered from COVID-19 were included in the dataset. The samples were drawn from two sources: the first 160 participants of the ongoing ImmuneRACE study, and 950 to 1,500 subjects contributed by 6 global collaborators. Sample metadata almost always included a de-identified subject ID, COVID-19 status, age in years and sex. The prospective study material was composed of cDNA or gDNA derived from T cells, B-cell-depleted T cells, or PBMCs. Broader findings and caveats from the paper: The amount of clinical and demographic metadata varied by source and participant and was provided uncurated.

Whole blood was collected in K2EDTA tubes by collaborating institutions according to the institutions' own protocols. For TCRbeta analysis, collaborators shipped samples in one of three forms: frozen whole blood, isolated PBMCs, or DNA extracted from either of those sample types. Comments on this clone: Its specific antigen is unknown. One base away there is no much larger clone; base qualities are not given.

The immunoSEQ Assay, a bias-controlled multiplex PCR, was used to amplify TCRbeta CDR3 regions from genomic DNA. Processing in the source paper ran as follows. Nucleated cell counts per sample were estimated from amplification of reference gene primers within the assay. To quantify the absolute abundance of each unique TCRbeta CDR3 rearrangement, sequence reads were collapsed and filtered. For each sample, productive Simpson clonality was calculated by taking the square root of Simpson's diversity index across productive rearrangements. Drawn from immuneACCESS, this table holds only the in-frame rearrangements with V and J called that TCRdb kept. Clones are partly lost; checked studies trace under half to an unresolved V gene and leave the rest unexplained. That table is the source of V, J and clone size, and D and trimming were worked out from the DNA. This sample comprises roughly 330,000 clones, 86% of them detected only once. The top ten hold approximately 1.5% of the sample.

The CDR3 contains 13 residues, cysteine and phenylalanine counted. The DNA shown is the 39-base CDR3, in frame from base 1. Relative to germline, V is 0 bases shorter and J is 3 bases shorter, with 8 bases between their ends. Sequences GTSNPN (CDR1) and SVGIG (CDR2) are obtained from the germline V gene (reference sequence). The sequence links TRBV30 to TRBJ1-2; perhaps TRBD1 is the D gene, with 5 bases matching. Sequencing used peripheral blood. The clonotype originates from a woman aged 50 to 60 with acute or convalescent COVID-19. The CDR3: CAWSVNRHYGYTF. The nucleotide sequence reads TGTGCCTGGAGTGTTAACAGGCACTATGGCTACACCTTC.